This is a list of T cell receptor beta chains from one sample in a study of blood T cell repertoires in COVID-19. Here immunoSEQ multiplex PCR was the method, and the copy in TCRdb shows in-frame clones only, minus some. In the table there are 60,000 to 65,000 clones, approximately 84% of which are singletons. The sample comprised peripheral blood. Receptor source: a man aged 60-69 years with COVID-19, enrolled during active disease. CDR3s leave out the opening cysteine and the closing phenylalanine or tryptophan.

j_call: TRBJ2-2; v_call: TRBV7-2; cdr3_length: 12; cdr3_aa: ASSLGTDTGELF
j_call: TRBJ1-4; v_call: TRBV6-5; cdr3_length: 12; cdr3_aa: ASASRVQFEKLF
j_call: TRBJ2-1; v_call: TRBV3-1/TRBV3-2; cdr3_length: 13; cdr3_aa: ASSQVIRSGNEQF
j_call: TRBJ2-7; v_call: TRBV6-5; cdr3_length: 12; cdr3_aa: ASSPRQGYYEQY
j_call: TRBJ2-2; v_call: TRBV20-1; cdr3_length: 9; cdr3_aa: SARVIGELF
j_call: TRBJ2-2; v_call: TRBV12-5; cdr3_length: 18; cdr3_aa: ASGLVVGKEPQRGTGELF
j_call: TRBJ1-6; v_call: TRBV30; cdr3_length: 12; cdr3_aa: AWSSGGYNSPLH
j_call: TRBJ1-1; v_call: TRBV12-3/TRBV12-4; cdr3_length: 11; cdr3_aa: ASSSYGGTEAF
j_call: TRBJ2-3; v_call: TRBV19; cdr3_length: 13; cdr3_aa: ASSSVGAAADTQY
j_call: TRBJ2-5; v_call: TRBV6-2/TRBV6-3; cdr3_length: 13; cdr3_aa: ASSYSGTGYETQY
j_call: TRBJ1-2; v_call: TRBV10-1; cdr3_length: 12; cdr3_aa: ASSESVGAGGYT
j_call: TRBJ1-1; v_call: TRBV6-1; cdr3_length: 12; cdr3_aa: ASSEGSLNTEAF
j_call: TRBJ2-5; v_call: TRBV7-2; cdr3_length: 12; cdr3_aa: ASSLQTGGETQY
j_call: TRBJ1-4; v_call: TRBV6-5; cdr3_length: 12; cdr3_aa: ASKRGATNEKLF
j_call: TRBJ2-1; v_call: TRBV7-3; cdr3_length: 14; cdr3_aa: ASSSSPAGANNEQF
j_call: TRBJ1-1; v_call: TRBV5-6; cdr3_length: 12; cdr3_aa: ASSDNQPRGPAF
j_call: TRBJ1-1; v_call: TRBV5-1; cdr3_length: 11; cdr3_aa: ASRSTGNTEAF
j_call: TRBJ1-6; v_call: TRBV6-6; cdr3_length: 12; cdr3_aa: ASTYSPVDSPLH
j_call: TRBJ1-1; v_call: TRBV2; cdr3_length: 11; cdr3_aa: ASTYQGGTEAF
j_call: TRBJ1-2; v_call: TRBV6-5; cdr3_length: 13; cdr3_aa: ASSYASGSGGGYT
j_call: TRBJ2-3; v_call: TRBV24-1; cdr3_length: 15; cdr3_aa: ATSDLGDRSSTDTQY
j_call: TRBJ2-2; v_call: TRBV18; cdr3_length: 11; cdr3_aa: ASSPGATGELF
j_call: TRBJ1-1; v_call: TRBV9; cdr3_length: 13; cdr3_aa: ASSAPGGADTEAF
j_call: TRBJ2-7; v_call: TRBV9; cdr3_length: 12; cdr3_aa: ASSVGGPSYEQY
j_call: TRBJ2-1; v_call: TRBV6-2/TRBV6-3; cdr3_length: 14; cdr3_aa: ASSKSGTSGVGGQF
j_call: TRBJ2-2; v_call: TRBV6-5; cdr3_length: 10; cdr3_aa: ASSTTTGELF
j_call: TRBJ2-7; v_call: TRBV3-1/TRBV3-2; cdr3_length: 13; cdr3_aa: ASSLIAGGGNEQY
j_call: TRBJ1-5; v_call: TRBV19; cdr3_length: 12; cdr3_aa: ASNFGIGNQPQH
j_call: TRBJ1-6; v_call: TRBV2; cdr3_length: 13; cdr3_aa: ATASVTGGNSPLH
j_call: TRBJ2-3; v_call: TRBV15; cdr3_length: 12; cdr3_aa: ATSSGLETDTQY
j_call: TRBJ1-1; v_call: TRBV7-9; cdr3_length: 13; cdr3_aa: ASSSKGQGNTEAF
j_call: TRBJ1-1; v_call: TRBV9; cdr3_length: 12; cdr3_aa: ASSVGGQGTEAF
j_call: TRBJ1-4; v_call: TRBV5-1; cdr3_length: 13; cdr3_aa: ASSTGTGVDEKLF
j_call: TRBJ1-4; v_call: TRBV3-1/TRBV3-2; cdr3_length: 12; cdr3_aa: ASSLNRVEEKLF
j_call: TRBJ2-5; v_call: TRBV9; cdr3_length: 16; cdr3_aa: ASSVGTRWAGTQETQY
j_call: TRBJ2-5; v_call: TRBV6-5; cdr3_length: 11; cdr3_aa: ASSPDSQGPQY
j_call: TRBJ1-2; v_call: TRBV6-5; cdr3_length: 11; cdr3_aa: ASPAPRSYGYT
j_call: TRBJ1-5; v_call: TRBV28; cdr3_length: 13; cdr3_aa: ASSLVRGGNQPQH
j_call: TRBJ2-3; v_call: TRBV12-5; cdr3_length: 14; cdr3_aa: ASGKGAGTSTDTQY
j_call: TRBJ1-6; v_call: TRBV5-5; cdr3_length: 13; cdr3_aa: ASSSWTGRNSPLH
j_call: TRBJ1-6; v_call: TRBV5-6; cdr3_length: 12; cdr3_aa: ASSYRGSDSPLH
j_call: TRBJ1-5; v_call: TRBV19; cdr3_length: 12; cdr3_aa: ASSNTGTAQPQH
j_call: TRBJ2-1; v_call: TRBV11-3; cdr3_length: 17; cdr3_aa: ASSPRGTSGTLTYNEQF
j_call: TRBJ2-7; v_call: TRBV5-5; cdr3_length: 13; cdr3_aa: ASSLGTGGIYEQY
j_call: TRBJ2-5; v_call: TRBV10-3; cdr3_length: 10; cdr3_aa: ATSRDGETQY
j_call: TRBJ2-1; v_call: TRBV18; cdr3_length: 14; cdr3_aa: ASSPNRDRGYNEQF
j_call: TRBJ1-5; v_call: TRBV6-5; cdr3_length: 12; cdr3_aa: ASSRGQGHQPQH
j_call: TRBJ1-6; v_call: TRBV6-5; cdr3_length: 13; cdr3_aa: ASSLTGTANSPLH
j_call: TRBJ1-6; v_call: TRBV19; cdr3_length: 12; cdr3_aa: ASSFMGEDSPLH
j_call: TRBJ1-4; v_call: TRBV3-1/TRBV3-2; cdr3_length: 17; cdr3_aa: ASRSTGGQGHLSGEKLF
j_call: TRBJ1-2; v_call: TRBV28; cdr3_length: 11; cdr3_aa: ASSSGESYGYT
j_call: TRBJ1-3; v_call: TRBV13; cdr3_length: 12; cdr3_aa: ASSLTPKRNTIY
j_call: TRBJ2-1; v_call: TRBV2; cdr3_length: 12; cdr3_aa: ASRPGLGYNEQF
j_call: TRBJ1-3; v_call: TRBV5-6; cdr3_length: 10; cdr3_aa: ASSLGGNTIY
j_call: TRBJ2-7; v_call: TRBV3-1/TRBV3-2; cdr3_length: 14; cdr3_aa: ASSQVTRSDLYEQY
j_call: TRBJ2-7; v_call: TRBV11-3; cdr3_length: 15; cdr3_aa: ASSPGTDLQSSYEQY
j_call: TRBJ2-7; v_call: TRBV5-6; cdr3_length: 11; cdr3_aa: ASSYRVRDEQY
j_call: TRBJ2-7; v_call: TRBV6-5; cdr3_length: 11; cdr3_aa: ASSYGNNYEQY
j_call: TRBJ1-1; v_call: TRBV14; cdr3_length: 12; cdr3_aa: ASSLNRGRTEAF
j_call: TRBJ2-7; v_call: TRBV7-3; cdr3_length: 13; cdr3_aa: ASSLAGGWNYEQY